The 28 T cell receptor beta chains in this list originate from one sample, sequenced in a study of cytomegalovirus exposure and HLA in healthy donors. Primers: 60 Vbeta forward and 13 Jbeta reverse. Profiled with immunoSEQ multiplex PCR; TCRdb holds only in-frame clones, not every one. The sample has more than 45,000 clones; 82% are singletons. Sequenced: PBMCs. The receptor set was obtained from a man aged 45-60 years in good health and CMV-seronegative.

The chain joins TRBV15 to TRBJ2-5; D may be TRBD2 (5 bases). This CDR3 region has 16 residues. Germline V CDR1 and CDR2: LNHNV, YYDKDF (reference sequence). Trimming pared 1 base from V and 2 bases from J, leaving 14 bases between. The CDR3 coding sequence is TGTGCCACCAGCAGAGCCGGGATGATCAATCAAGAGACCCAGTACTTC. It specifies CATSRAGMINQETQYF.

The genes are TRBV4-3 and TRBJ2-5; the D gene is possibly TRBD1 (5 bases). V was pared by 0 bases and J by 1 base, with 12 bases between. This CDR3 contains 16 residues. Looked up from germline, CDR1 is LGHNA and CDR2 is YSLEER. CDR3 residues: CASSQDYARVQETQYF. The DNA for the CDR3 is TGCGCCAGCAGCCAAGATTACGCCAGGGTCCAAGAGACCCAGTACTTC.

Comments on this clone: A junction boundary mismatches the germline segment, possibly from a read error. As DNA, the CDR3 is TGTGCCAGAAGCACCTGGGGGGACAGGGGACTCTTC. Amino acid sequence: CARSTWGDRGLF. The rearrangement joins TRBV5-3 to TRBJ1-2; 10 bases align to TRBD1. TRBV5-3 is treated as an ORF (open reading frame) with a function not yet certain. The CDR3 runs 12 residues.

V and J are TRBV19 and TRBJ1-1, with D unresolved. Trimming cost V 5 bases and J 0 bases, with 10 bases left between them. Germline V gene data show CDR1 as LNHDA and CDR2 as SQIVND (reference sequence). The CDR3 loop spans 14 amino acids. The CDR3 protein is CASSLGQLNTEAFF. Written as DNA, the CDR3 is TGTGCCAGTAGTCTAGGGCAGTTGAACACTGAAGCTTTCTTT.

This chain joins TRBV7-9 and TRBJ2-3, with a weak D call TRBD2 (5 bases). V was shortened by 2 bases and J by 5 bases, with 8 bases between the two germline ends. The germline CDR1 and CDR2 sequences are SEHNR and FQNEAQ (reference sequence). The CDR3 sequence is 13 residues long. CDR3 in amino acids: CASSLLEGDTQYF. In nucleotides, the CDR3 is TGTGCCAGCAGCTTATTAGAGGGAGATACGCAGTATTTT.

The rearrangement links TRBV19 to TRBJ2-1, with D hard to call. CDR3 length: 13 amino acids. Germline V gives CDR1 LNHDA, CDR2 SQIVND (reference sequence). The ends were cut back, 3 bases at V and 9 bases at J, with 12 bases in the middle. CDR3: CASSMSQASEQFF. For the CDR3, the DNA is TGTGCCAGTAGTATGTCCCAGGCATCTGAGCAGTTCTTC.

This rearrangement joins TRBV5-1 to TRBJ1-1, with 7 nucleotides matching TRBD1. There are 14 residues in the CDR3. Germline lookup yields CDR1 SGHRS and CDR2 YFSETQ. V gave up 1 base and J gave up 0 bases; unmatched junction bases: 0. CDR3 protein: CASSLQGVNTEAFF. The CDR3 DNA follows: TGCGCCAGCAGCTTGCAGGGGGTGAACACTGAAGCTTTCTTT. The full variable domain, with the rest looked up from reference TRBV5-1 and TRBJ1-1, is KAGVTQTPRYLIKTRGQQVTLSCSPISGHRSVSWYQQTPGQGLQFLFEYFSETQRNKGNFPGRFSGRQFSNSRSEMNVSTLELGDSALYLCASSLQGVNTEAFFGQGTRLTVV.

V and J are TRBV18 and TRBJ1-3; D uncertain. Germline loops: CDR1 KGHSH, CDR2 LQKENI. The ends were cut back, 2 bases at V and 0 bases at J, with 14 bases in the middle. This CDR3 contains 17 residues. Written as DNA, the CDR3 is TGTGCCAGCTCACCAGTTATTTCGTCCAGCTCTGGAAACACCATATATTTT. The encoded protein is CASSPVISSSSGNTIYF.

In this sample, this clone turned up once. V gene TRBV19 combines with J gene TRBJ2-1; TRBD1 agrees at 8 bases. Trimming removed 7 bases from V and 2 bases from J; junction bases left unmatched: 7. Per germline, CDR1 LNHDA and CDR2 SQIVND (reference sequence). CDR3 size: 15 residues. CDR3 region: CASTLTGQAYNEQFF. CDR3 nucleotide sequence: TGTGCCAGTACCTTGACGGGACAGGCCTACAATGAGCAGTTCTTC.

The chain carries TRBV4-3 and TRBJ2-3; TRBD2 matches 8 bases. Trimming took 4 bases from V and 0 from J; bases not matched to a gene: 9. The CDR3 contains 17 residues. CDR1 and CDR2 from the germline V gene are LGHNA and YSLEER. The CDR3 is CASSLAHAGGSTDTQYF. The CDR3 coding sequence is TGCGCCAGCAGCCTAGCCCATGCGGGGGGAAGCACAGATACGCAGTATTTT.

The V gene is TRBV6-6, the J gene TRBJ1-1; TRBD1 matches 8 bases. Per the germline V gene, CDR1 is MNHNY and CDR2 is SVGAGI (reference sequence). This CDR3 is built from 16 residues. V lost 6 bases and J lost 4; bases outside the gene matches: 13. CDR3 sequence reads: CASSNYLGQAGTEAFF. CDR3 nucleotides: TGTGCCAGCAGCAACTACCTGGGACAGGCGGGCACTGAAGCTTTCTTT.

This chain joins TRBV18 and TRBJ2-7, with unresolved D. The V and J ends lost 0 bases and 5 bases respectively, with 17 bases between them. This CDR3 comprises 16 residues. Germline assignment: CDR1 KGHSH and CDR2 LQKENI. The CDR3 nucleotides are TGTGCCAGCTCACCACCGCTGCGGCAACCACCCCACGAGCAGTACTTC. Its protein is CASSPPLRQPPHEQYF. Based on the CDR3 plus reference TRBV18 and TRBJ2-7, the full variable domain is NAGVMQNPRHLVRRRGQEARLRCSPMKGHSHVYWYRQLPEEGLKFMVYLQKENIIDESGMPKERFSAEFPKEGPSILRIQQVVRGDSAAYFCASSPPLRQPPHEQYFGPGTRLTVT.

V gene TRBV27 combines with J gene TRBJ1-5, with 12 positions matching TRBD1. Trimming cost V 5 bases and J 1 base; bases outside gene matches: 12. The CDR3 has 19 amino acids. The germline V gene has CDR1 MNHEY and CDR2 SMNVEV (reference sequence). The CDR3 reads CASSQAGTGGQSSNQPQHF. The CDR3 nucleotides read TGTGCCAGCAGTCAAGCCGGGACAGGGGGCCAATCGAGCAATCAGCCCCAGCATTTT.

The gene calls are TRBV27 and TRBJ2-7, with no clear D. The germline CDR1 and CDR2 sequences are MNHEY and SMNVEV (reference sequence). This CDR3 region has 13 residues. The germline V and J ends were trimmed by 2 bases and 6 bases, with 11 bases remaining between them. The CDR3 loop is CASSLGRFGEQYF. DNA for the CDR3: TGTGCCAGCAGTTTAGGCCGATTTGGCGAGCAGTACTTC.

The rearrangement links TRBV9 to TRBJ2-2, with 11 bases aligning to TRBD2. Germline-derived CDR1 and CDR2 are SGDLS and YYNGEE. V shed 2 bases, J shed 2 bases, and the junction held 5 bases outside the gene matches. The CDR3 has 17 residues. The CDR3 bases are TGTGCCAGCAGCGTCAATCTAGCGGGGGGAAACACCGGGGAGCTGTTTTTT. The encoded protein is CASSVNLAGGNTGELFF.

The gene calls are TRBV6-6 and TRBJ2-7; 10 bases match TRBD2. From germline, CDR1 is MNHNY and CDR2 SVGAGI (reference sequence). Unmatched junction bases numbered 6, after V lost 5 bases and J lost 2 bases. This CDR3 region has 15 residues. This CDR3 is CASSTLAGATYEQYF. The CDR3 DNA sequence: TGTGCCAGCAGTACCCTAGCGGGGGCCACCTACGAGCAGTACTTC.

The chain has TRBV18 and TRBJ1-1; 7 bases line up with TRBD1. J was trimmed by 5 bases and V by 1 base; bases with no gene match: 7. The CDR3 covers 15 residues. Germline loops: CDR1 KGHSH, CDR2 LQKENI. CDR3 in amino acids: CASSPRSTGRTEAFF. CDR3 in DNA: TGTGCCAGCTCACCACGGTCGACAGGGCGAACTGAAGCTTTCTTT. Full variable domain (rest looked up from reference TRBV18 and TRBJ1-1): NAGVMQNPRHLVRRRGQEARLRCSPMKGHSHVYWYRQLPEEGLKFMVYLQKENIIDESGMPKERFSAEFPKEGPSILRIQQVVRGDSAAYFCASSPRSTGRTEAFFGQGTRLTVV.

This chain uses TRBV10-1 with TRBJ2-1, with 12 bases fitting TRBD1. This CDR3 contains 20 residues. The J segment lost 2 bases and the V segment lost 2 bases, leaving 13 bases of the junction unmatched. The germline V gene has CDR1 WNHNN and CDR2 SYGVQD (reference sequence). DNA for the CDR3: TGCGCCAGCAGTGAGGCCCTTCTTCGGGACAGGGGGCTGACCTACAATGAGCAGTTCTTC. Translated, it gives CASSEALLRDRGLTYNEQFF.

The CDR3 nucleotides are TGTGCCAGCAGCGTAGTACCCCTAGCCGGGATGGTCGGGGAGCTGTTTTTT. Protein product: CASSVVPLAGMVGELFF. The J gene is TRBJ2-2, the V gene TRBV9, with D possibly TRBD2 on 5 matching bases. Germline V gene data show CDR1 as SGDLS and CDR2 as YYNGEE. The CDR3 sequence is 17 residues long. Trimming took off 0 bases at V and 7 bases at J, with 19 bases between the two ends.

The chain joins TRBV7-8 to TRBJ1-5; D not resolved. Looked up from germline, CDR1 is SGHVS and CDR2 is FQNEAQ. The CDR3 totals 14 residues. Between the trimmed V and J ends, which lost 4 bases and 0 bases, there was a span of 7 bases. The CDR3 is CASSSFFSNQPQHF. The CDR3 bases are TGTGCCAGCAGCTCCTTTTTTAGCAATCAGCCCCAGCATTTT.

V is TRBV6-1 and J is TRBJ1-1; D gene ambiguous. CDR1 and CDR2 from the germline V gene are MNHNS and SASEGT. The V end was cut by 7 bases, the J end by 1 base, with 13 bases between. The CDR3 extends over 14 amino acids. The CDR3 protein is CASIDMSWNTEAFF. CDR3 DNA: TGTGCCAGCATTGATATGTCTTGGAACACTGAAGCTTTCTTT.

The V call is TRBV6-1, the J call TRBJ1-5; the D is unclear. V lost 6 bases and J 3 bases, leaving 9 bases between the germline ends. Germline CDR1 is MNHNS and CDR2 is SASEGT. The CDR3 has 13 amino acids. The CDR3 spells CASRRGTNQPQHF. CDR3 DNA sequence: TGTGCCAGCAGGCGGGGTACCAATCAGCCCCAGCATTTT.

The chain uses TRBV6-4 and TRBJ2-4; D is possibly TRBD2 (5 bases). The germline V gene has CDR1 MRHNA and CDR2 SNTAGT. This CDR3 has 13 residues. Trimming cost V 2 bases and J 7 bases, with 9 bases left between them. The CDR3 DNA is TGTGCCAGCAGTGACGTCCCGGGGAACATTCAGTACTTC. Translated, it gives CASSDVPGNIQYF.

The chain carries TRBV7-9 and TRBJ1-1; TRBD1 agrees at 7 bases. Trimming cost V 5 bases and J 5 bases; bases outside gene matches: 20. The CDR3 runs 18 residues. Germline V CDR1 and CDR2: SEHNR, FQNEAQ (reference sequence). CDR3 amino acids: CASSRRGGLLARGTEAFF. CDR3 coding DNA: TGTGCCAGCAGCCGTAGAGGGGGCCTTCTCGCTAGGGGGACTGAAGCTTTCTTT. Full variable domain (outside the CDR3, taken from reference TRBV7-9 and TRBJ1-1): DTGVSQNPRHKITKRGQNVTFRCDPISEHNRLYWYRQTLGQGPEFLTYFQNEAQLEKSRLLSDRFSAERPKGSFSTLEIQRTEQGDSAMYLCASSRRGGLLARGTEAFFGQGTRLTVV.

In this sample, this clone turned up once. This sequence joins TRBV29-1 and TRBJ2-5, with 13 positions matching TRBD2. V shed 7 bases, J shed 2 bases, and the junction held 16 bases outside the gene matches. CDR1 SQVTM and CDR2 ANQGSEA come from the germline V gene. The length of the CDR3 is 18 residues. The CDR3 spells CSAIRNQLAGGLQETQYF. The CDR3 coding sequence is TGCAGCGCAATACGAAACCAACTAGCGGGGGGGCTTCAAGAGACCCAGTACTTC.

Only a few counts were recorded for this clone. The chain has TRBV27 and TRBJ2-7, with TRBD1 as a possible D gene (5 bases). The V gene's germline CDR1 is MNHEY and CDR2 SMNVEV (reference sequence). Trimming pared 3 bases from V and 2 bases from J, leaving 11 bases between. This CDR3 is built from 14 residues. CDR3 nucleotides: TGTGCCAGCAGTTTTCAACAGGCCCCCTACGAGCAGTACTTC. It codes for CASSFQQAPYEQYF.

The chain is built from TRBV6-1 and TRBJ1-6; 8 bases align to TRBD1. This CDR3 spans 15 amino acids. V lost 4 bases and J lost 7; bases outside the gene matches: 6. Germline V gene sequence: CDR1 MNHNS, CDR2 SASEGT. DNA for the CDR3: TGTGCCAGCAGTGCCACGACAGGGGACAATTCACCCCTCCACTTT. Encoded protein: CASSATTGDNSPLHF.

In nucleotides, the CDR3 is TGTGCCAGCAGCTTCCCGGGGGGATCCTCGAATGAGCAGTTCTTC. Encoded protein: CASSFPGGSSNEQFF. The genes are TRBV5-4 and TRBJ2-1, with 7 bases identical to TRBD2. V trimming: 2 bases; J trimming: 7 bases; junction bases outside the gene matches: 9. The CDR3 is 15 residues long. Germline V lookup: CDR1 SGHNT, CDR2 YYREEE (reference sequence).